Listed here is a single T cell receptor beta chain. Its specificity is not known. Unique molecular identifiers had been added to the TCR beta cDNA libraries. TCRdb passed the PCR reads through MiXCR, listing each CDR3 protein once. The sample contains fewer than 600,000 distinct CDR3 sequences, 40% to 55% of which appear only once. This sample was included in a study of post-analysis software for immune sequencing data. Germline CDR1 reads MNHEY; CDR2 reads SVGAGI. The CDR3 covers 14 residues. Losses at the gene ends were 8 bases for V and 7 bases for J; bases not matched to a gene: 4. Points from the study as a whole: When patients were compared with controls, 4 or 5 TRBV segments were more frequent, TRBV5-6, TRBV5-1 and TRBV20-1 among them.

This receptor was obtained from a girl aged 10 to 17 with multiple sclerosis. The V and J genes are TRBV6-5 and TRBJ2-2; 13 bases align to TRBD2. The specimen sequenced was blood. The CDR3 loop reads CASRTSGRFGELFF. In DNA form, the CDR3 reads TGTGCCAGCCGGACTAGCGGGAGATTCGGGGAGCTGTTTTTT.